These 27 T cell receptor beta chains came from one sample sequenced in a study of cytomegalovirus exposure and HLA in healthy donors. The PCR had 60 Vbeta and 13 Jbeta primers. Measured with immunoSEQ multiplex PCR; TCRdb has only the in-frame clones, and not every one. The sample yields 150,000 or so clones, roughly 70% seen once. Sample: PBMCs. Receptors were obtained from a girl between 5 and 17 years old in good health and CMV-seronegative.

The V gene is TRBV7-3, the J gene TRBJ2-3; 11 bases map to TRBD2. The germline V gene encodes CDR1 SGHTA and CDR2 FQGTGA. This CDR3 has 16 amino acids. With 5 bases clipped from V and 2 bases from J, the junction kept 6 bases outside the gene matches. DNA of the CDR3: TGTGCCAGCAGCATCCTAGCGGGGGGCCCCACAGATACGCAGTATTTT. Its protein is CASSILAGGPTDTQYF.

The V and J genes are TRBV21-1 and TRBJ2-3; the DNA was not compared with TRBD2, the D call given in the table. TRBV21-1 is a pseudogene locus. The length of the CDR3 is 14 residues. The CDR3 bases are TGTGCCAGCAGCTACCTCCGGGGTACAGATACGCAGTATTTT. It is translated as CASSYLRGTDTQYF.

This sequence joins TRBV19 and TRBJ2-7; D is perhaps TRBD1 (6 bases). The CDR3 covers 14 residues. Trimming shortened V by 3 bases and J by 3 bases, and 12 bases separated the two germline ends. Per the germline V gene, CDR1 is LNHDA and CDR2 is SQIVND (reference sequence). For the CDR3, the DNA is TGTGCCAGTAGTATGTCAGGGGCCAACTACGAGCAGTACTTC. This encodes CASSMSGANYEQYF. The full variable domain, in which reference TRBV19 and TRBJ2-7 provide the parts outside the CDR3, is DGGITQSPKYLFRKEGQNVTLSCEQNLNHDAMYWYRQDPGQGLRLIYYSQIVNDFQKGDIAEGYSVSREKKESFPLTVTSAQKNPTAFYLCASSMSGANYEQYFGPGTRLTVT.

V gene TRBV7-9 combines with J gene TRBJ1-4; TRBD1 matches 12 bases. The CDR3 has 18 residues. Germline CDR1 SEHNR, CDR2 FQNEAQ (reference sequence). Trimming removed 1 base from V and 5 bases from J; junction bases left unmatched: 8. This CDR3 is CASSLGGTGGAGNEKLFF. CDR3 sequence (DNA): TGTGCCAGCAGCTTAGGGGGGACAGGGGGCGCCGGGAATGAAAAACTGTTTTTT.

V gene TRBV6-5 combines with J gene TRBJ2-2; TRBD2 agrees at 7 bases. Germline CDR1 is MNHEY and CDR2 is SVGAGI. V lost 10 bases and J lost 7; bases outside the gene matches: 12. The CDR3 totals 14 residues. CDR3 coding DNA: TGTGCCACCCACGGGAGCGGGATCGTCGGGGAGCTGTTTTTT. Protein sequence: CATHGSGIVGELFF.

The CDR3 here is CASSPGEETQYF. The CDR3 DNA follows: TGTGCCAGTAGTCCGGGGGAAGAGACCCAGTACTTC. This chain connects TRBV19 to TRBJ2-5; D possibly corresponds to TRBD2 (6 bases). Germline V gene sequence: CDR1 LNHDA, CDR2 SQIVND (reference sequence). The CDR3 is 12 residues long. V lost 5 bases and J lost 3, with 7 bases in between.

The V and J genes are TRBV7-9 and TRBJ2-4; D might be TRBD2 (5 bases). Germline CDR1 is SEHNR and CDR2 is FQNEAQ (reference sequence). The V and J ends lost 2 bases and 6 bases respectively, with 11 bases between them. This CDR3 has 14 residues. This CDR3 reads CASSLTGGGNIQYF. The CDR3 bases are TGTGCCAGCAGCTTAACCGGAGGCGGAAACATTCAGTACTTC.

The V call is TRBV6-5, the J call TRBJ2-7; weak D call: TRBD1 (6 bases). Germline V gene sequence: CDR1 MNHEY, CDR2 SVGAGI. This CDR3 has 14 residues. The V gene lost 6 bases and the J gene lost 0 bases, with 12 bases spanning the gap. The CDR3 coding sequence is TGTGCCAGCAGCCAGTGGGACATCTCCTACGAGCAGTACTTC. The encoded protein is CASSQWDISYEQYF.

This rearrangement joins TRBV5-5 to TRBJ1-3; possibly TRBD1 for D (6 bases). Deletions cut 4 bases from V and 4 bases from J, with 15 bases between. Germline CDR1 and CDR2: SGHKS and YYEKEE (reference sequence). The CDR3 loop spans 15 amino acids. The CDR3: CASSPTGPAGNTIYF. The CDR3 nucleotides are TGTGCCAGCAGCCCCACAGGGCCTGCAGGAAACACCATATATTTT. The whole variable domain, filled in from reference TRBV5-5 and TRBJ1-3, reads DAGVTQSPTHLIKTRGQQVTLRCSPISGHKSVSWYQQVLGQGPQFIFQYYEKEERGRGNFPDRFSARQFPNYSSELNVNALLLGDSALYLCASSPTGPAGNTIYFGEGSWLTVV.

The V gene is TRBV5-1, the J gene TRBJ2-7, with a possible D match to TRBD1 (6 bases). The germline gives CDR1 SGHRS, CDR2 YFSETQ. The length of the CDR3 is 15 residues. The V end was cut by 0 bases, the J end by 7 bases, with 17 bases between. The CDR3 nucleotides are TGCGCCAGCAGCTTGGTAGGCCCTGAAGGGGGAGAGCAGTACTTC. Translated: CASSLVGPEGGEQYF. Full variable domain (rest looked up from reference TRBV5-1 and TRBJ2-7): KAGVTQTPRYLIKTRGQQVTLSCSPISGHRSVSWYQQTPGQGLQFLFEYFSETQRNKGNFPGRFSGRQFSNSRSEMNVSTLELGDSALYLCASSLVGPEGGEQYFGPGTRLTVT.

The rearrangement uses TRBV12-5 and TRBJ1-6; D call uncertain. V lost 0 bases and J lost 7, with 7 bases in between. CDR1 LGHNT and CDR2 FRNRAP come from the germline V gene. There are 14 residues in the CDR3. The CDR3 loop reads CASGLVPGNSPLHF. As DNA, the CDR3 is TGTGCTAGTGGTTTGGTACCGGGGAATTCACCCCTCCACTTT.

There are a few counts of this clone. The chain has TRBV30 and TRBJ1-5, with D possibly matching TRBD1 (5 bases). Between the trimmed V and J ends, which lost 1 base and 5 bases, there was a span of 6 bases. Germline V lookup: CDR1 GTSNPN, CDR2 SVGIG (reference sequence). This CDR3 is 12 amino acids long. The CDR3 nucleotides read TGTGCCTGGAGTGGACAGTATCAGCCCCAGCATTTT. Translation: CAWSGQYQPQHF.

A few counts support this clone. The V gene is TRBV5-6, the J gene TRBJ1-4; 10 nucleotides align to TRBD1. With 4 bases clipped from V and 2 bases from J, the junction kept 2 bases outside the gene matches. Germline CDR1 reads SGHDT; CDR2 reads YYEEEE. The CDR3 spans 15 residues. The CDR3 sequence: CASSPDRGTNEKLFF. Here the CDR3 DNA reads TGTGCCAGCAGCCCGGACAGGGGGACTAATGAAAAACTGTTTTTT.

The chain carries TRBV5-1 and TRBJ2-7; D perhaps matches TRBD2 (6 bases). This CDR3 spans 16 amino acids. With 1 base removed from V and 5 bases from J, the gap between germline ends came to 19 bases. CDR1 is SGHRS, CDR2 YFSETQ, per germline. CDR3: CASSLKEGLGGNEQYF. The CDR3 DNA reads as TGCGCCAGCAGCTTGAAGGAAGGACTGGGAGGAAACGAGCAGTACTTC.

The CDR3 bases are TGTGCCAGCAGCTCCAACCTCGGACTAGACTACGAGCAGTACTTC. This translates into CASSSNLGLDYEQYF. V is TRBV7-3 and J is TRBJ2-7; 7 bases fit TRBD2. This CDR3 spans 15 amino acids. CDR1 is SGHTA and CDR2 is FQGTGA in the germline V gene. J gave up 3 bases and V 4 bases, and 9 bases lay outside the gene matches.

This clone has a handful of counts. The chain is built from TRBV29-1 and TRBJ1-1; TRBD1 agrees at 12 bases. With 7 bases clipped from V and 3 bases from J, the junction kept 3 bases outside the gene matches. From germline, CDR1 is SQVTM and CDR2 ANQGSEA. There are 13 residues in the CDR3. The CDR3 loop is CSAGTGGDTEAFF. The CDR3 coding sequence is TGCAGCGCCGGGACAGGGGGCGACACTGAAGCTTTCTTT.

This chain connects TRBV28 to TRBJ2-5; tentative D call: TRBD1 (5 bases). Germline V gene lookup returns CDR1 MDHEN and CDR2 SYDVKM. The V end lost 5 bases, the J end lost 5 bases, and 9 bases lay between the germline ends. The CDR3 sequence is 12 residues long. CDR3: CASSRQGETQYF. CDR3 nucleotide sequence: TGTGCCAGCAGTCGCCAGGGTGAGACCCAGTACTTC.

V usage is TRBV30 and J usage is TRBJ1-1; 8 nucleotides align to TRBD1. Germline V gives CDR1 GTSNPN, CDR2 SVGIG (reference sequence). V shed 3 bases, J shed 2 bases, and the junction held 8 bases outside the gene matches. CDR3 size: 15 residues. Written as DNA, the CDR3 is TGTGCCTGGAGGATAACAGGGGGGTTTAACACTGAAGCTTTCTTT. This sequence encodes CAWRITGGFNTEAFF.

The chain employs TRBV5-6 and TRBJ2-1, with D perhaps TRBD2 (6 bases). This CDR3 has 16 amino acids. Germline CDR1 reads SGHDT; CDR2 reads YYEEEE. V was shortened by 0 bases and J by 9 bases, with 19 bases between the two germline ends. CDR3 amino acids: CASSLVTAGWWSEQFF. For the CDR3, the DNA is TGTGCCAGCAGCTTGGTAACGGCGGGGTGGTGGAGTGAGCAGTTCTTC.

A few counts support this clone. The gene calls are TRBV6-5 and TRBJ2-7, with TRBD1 identical over 11 bases. The germline V gene encodes CDR1 MNHEY and CDR2 SVGAGI. V lost 6 bases and J lost 4; bases outside the gene matches: 5. CDR3 length: 14 amino acids. In DNA form, the CDR3 reads TGTGCCAGCAGCTTGGGACAGGGGGGGTACGAGCAGTACTTC. It encodes CASSLGQGGYEQYF.

V and J are TRBV4-2 and TRBJ2-1; D might be TRBD2 (6 bases). V dropped 1 base and J dropped 9 bases, with 16 bases sitting between them. CDR3 length: 15 residues. From germline, CDR1 is LGHNA and CDR2 YNFKEQ. CDR3 residues: CASSQATASESEQFF. The CDR3, as DNA: TGTGCCAGCAGCCAAGCCACCGCTAGCGAGAGTGAGCAGTTCTTC.

V gene TRBV5-1 combines with J gene TRBJ2-3; 7 nucleotides align to TRBD1. Unmatched junction bases numbered 3, after V lost 0 bases and J lost 2 bases. CDR3 length: 15 amino acids. Germline CDR1 SGHRS, CDR2 YFSETQ. This CDR3 is CASSLDGTDTDTQYF. DNA of the CDR3: TGCGCCAGCAGCTTGGATGGGACAGACACAGATACGCAGTATTTT. The full variable domain, rest sourced from reference TRBV5-1 and TRBJ2-3, is KAGVTQTPRYLIKTRGQQVTLSCSPISGHRSVSWYQQTPGQGLQFLFEYFSETQRNKGNFPGRFSGRQFSNSRSEMNVSTLELGDSALYLCASSLDGTDTDTQYFGPGTRLTVL.

This CDR3 reads CAWTGTGTNQPQHF. DNA for the CDR3: TGTGCCTGGACCGGGACAGGGACCAATCAGCCCCAGCATTTT. The gene calls are TRBV30 and TRBJ1-5, with 9 bases lining up with TRBD1. The CDR3 is made up of 14 amino acids. The V segment lost 4 bases and the J segment 3 bases; nucleotides outside the gene matches: 4. Per germline, CDR1 GTSNPN and CDR2 SVGIG (reference sequence).

V usage is TRBV5-6 and J usage is TRBJ2-2; perhaps TRBD2 as D (5 bases). CDR1 and CDR2 from the germline V gene are SGHDT and YYEEEE. The CDR3 loop spans 16 amino acids. Trimming left V 1 base short and J 6 bases short, with 16 bases between. CDR3 in amino acids: CASSLYVAEGAGELFF. Written as DNA, the CDR3 is TGTGCCAGCAGCTTGTATGTGGCAGAGGGCGCCGGGGAGCTGTTTTTT. Together with reference TRBV5-6 and TRBJ2-2, the CDR3 gives the full variable domain: DAGVTQSPTHLIKTRGQQVTLRCSPKSGHDTVSWYQQALGQGPQFIFQYYEEEERQRGNFPDRFSGHQFPNYSSELNVNALLLGDSALYLCASSLYVAEGAGELFFGEGSRLTVL.

This chain links TRBV30 with TRBJ2-1; 12 nucleotides align to TRBD2. V shed 4 bases and J 9 bases; nucleotides not matched to a gene: 1. Germline CDR1 reads GTSNPN; CDR2 reads SVGIG (reference sequence). This CDR3 spans 12 amino acids. The CDR3 protein is CAWTSGGAEQFF. Here the CDR3 DNA reads TGTGCCTGGACTAGCGGGGGGGCTGAGCAGTTCTTC.

The V call is TRBV5-8, the J call TRBJ1-2; D remains unclear. V was clipped by 4 bases and J by 13 bases, with 8 bases between them. Germline V CDR1 and CDR2: SGHTS, YDEGEE. The CDR3 covers 9 residues. CDR3 DNA sequence: TGTGCCAGCAGCACCCCCGGCACCTTC. Its protein product is CASSTPGTF.

The J gene is TRBJ1-5, the V gene TRBV7-8, with a tentative D call TRBD1 (6 bases). Trimming stripped 2 bases from V and 4 bases from J, with 12 bases between. The CDR3 has 15 amino acids. Looked up from germline, CDR1 is SGHVS and CDR2 is FQNEAQ. The DNA for the CDR3 is TGTGCCAGCAGCTTAAGGTTGGACAGTAATCAGCCCCAGCATTTT. Its translation is CASSLRLDSNQPQHF. Using reference TRBV7-8 and TRBJ1-5 for the parts outside the CDR3, the full variable domain is GAGVSQSPRYKVAKRGQDVALRCDPISGHVSLFWYQQALGQGPEFLTYFQNEAQLDKSGLPSDRFFAERPEGSVSTLKIQRTQQEDSAVYLCASSLRLDSNQPQHFGDGTRLSIL.